The clone carrying this TCR beta chain showed up just a few times. Total RNA came from unfractionated whole blood. Via MiXCR, TCRdb re-called the 5' RACE reads, giving one row per CDR3 protein. The repertoire has 70,000 to 85,000 distinct CDR3 sequences, around 15% of them found once; the top ten carry around 7%. These data originate in a study of human T cells and chemical hapten exposure. Background on the study: Variation in per-sample TCR yields came mainly from small pooled library volume differences.

The receptor's source is a female donor in good health.

The CDR3 here is CASRQGRGTDTQYF. DNA for the CDR3: TGTGCCAGCCGACAGGGTAGGGGCACAGATACGCAGTATTTT. This sequence joins TRBV19 and TRBJ2-3; TRBD1 aligns across 7 bases. Trimming took 9 bases from V and 1 from J; bases not matched to a gene: 7. The CDR3 is 14 residues long. CDR1 is LNHDA, CDR2 SQIVND, per germline (reference sequence).